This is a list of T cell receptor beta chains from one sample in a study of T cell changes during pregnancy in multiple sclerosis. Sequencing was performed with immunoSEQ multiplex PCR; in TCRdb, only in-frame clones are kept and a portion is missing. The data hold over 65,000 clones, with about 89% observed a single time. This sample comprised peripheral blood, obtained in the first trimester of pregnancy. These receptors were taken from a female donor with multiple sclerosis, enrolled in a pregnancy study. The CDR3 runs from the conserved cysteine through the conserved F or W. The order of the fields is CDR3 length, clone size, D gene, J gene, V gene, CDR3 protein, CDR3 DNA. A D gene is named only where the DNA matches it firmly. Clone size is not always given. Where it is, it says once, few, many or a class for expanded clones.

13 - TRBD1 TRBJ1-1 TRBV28 CASQGQANTEAFF TGTGCCAGCCAGGGACAGGCGAACACTGAAGCTTTCTTT
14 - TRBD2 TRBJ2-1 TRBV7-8 CASVGLAGRGEQFF TGTGCCAGCGTCGGACTAGCGGGTAGGGGCGAGCAGTTCTTC
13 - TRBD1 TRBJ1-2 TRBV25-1 CASRKTGVYGYTF TGTGCCAGCAGGAAGACAGGGGTCTATGGCTACACCTTC
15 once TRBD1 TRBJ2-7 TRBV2 CASSAQGAMSYEQYF TGTGCCAGCAGTGCACAGGGGGCTATGTCCTACGAGCAGTACTTC
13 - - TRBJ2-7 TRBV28 CASSNIFRYQQYF TGTGCCAGCTCGAACATTTTCCGATACCAGCAGTACTTC
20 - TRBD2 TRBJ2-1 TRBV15 CATSRAAASGGDTSYNEQFF TGTGCCACCAGCAGAGCAGCGGCTAGCGGGGGGGACACTTCCTACAATGAGCAGTTCTTC
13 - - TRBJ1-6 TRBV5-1 CASSLESLSPLHF TGCGCCAGCAGCTTGGAATCGCTATCACCCCTCCACTTT
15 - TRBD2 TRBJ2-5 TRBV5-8 CASSRRASGSETQYF TGTGCCAGCAGCCGTAGGGCTAGCGGGAGCGAGACCCAGTACTTC
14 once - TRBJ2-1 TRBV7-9 CASSLYSADNEQFF TGTGCCAGCAGCCTATATTCTGCCGACAATGAGCAGTTCTTC
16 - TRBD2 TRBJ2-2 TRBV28 CASSPGLAGAAGELFF TGTGCCAGCAGTCCCGGACTAGCGGGAGCCGCCGGGGAGCTGTTTTTT
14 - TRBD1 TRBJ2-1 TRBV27 CASTYGDSYNEQFF TGTGCCAGCACCTACGGGGACAGTTACAATGAGCAGTTCTTC
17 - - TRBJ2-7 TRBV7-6 CASSPGVGLQGLGEQYF TGTGCCAGCAGCCCCGGGGTCGGGCTCCAAGGGCTTGGCGAGCAGTACTTC
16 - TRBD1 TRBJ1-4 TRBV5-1 CASSLALTGPHEKLFF TGCGCCAGCAGCTTGGCCTTGACAGGGCCCCATGAAAAACTGTTTTTT
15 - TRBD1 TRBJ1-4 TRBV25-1 CASSERRGLGEKLFF TGTGCCAGCAGTGAACGCAGGGGGCTTGGAGAAAAACTGTTTTTT
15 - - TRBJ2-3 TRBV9 CASSVRTIPTDTQYF TGTGCCAGCAGCGTCAGAACGATCCCCACAGATACGCAGTATTTT
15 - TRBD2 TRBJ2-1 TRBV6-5 CASSSTGGPYNEQFF TGTGCCAGCAGTTCCACGGGGGGGCCTTACAATGAGCAGTTCTTC
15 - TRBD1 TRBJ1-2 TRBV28 CASSNRAKQGAGYTF TGTGCCAGCAGTAATAGAGCGAAACAGGGGGCGGGCTACACCTTC
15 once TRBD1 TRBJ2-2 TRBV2 CASIRQGGKAGELFF TGTGCCAGCATCCGACAGGGGGGAAAGGCCGGGGAGCTGTTTTTT
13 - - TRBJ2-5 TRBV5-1 CASSFSQQETQYF TGCGCCAGCAGCTTTTCGCAGCAAGAGACCCAGTACTTC
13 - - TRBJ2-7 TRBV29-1 CSVVGRAANEQYF TGCAGCGTTGTTGGCAGGGCCGCCAACGAGCAGTACTTC
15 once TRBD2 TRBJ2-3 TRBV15 CATSRLAGEIDTQYF TGTGCCACCAGCAGACTAGCGGGGGAAATAGATACGCAGTATTTT
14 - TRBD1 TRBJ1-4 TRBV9 CASSVGQGDEKLFF TGTGCCAGCAGCGTAGGTCAGGGGGATGAAAAACTGTTTTTT
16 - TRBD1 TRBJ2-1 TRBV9 CASSVVWQGASNEQFF TGTGCCAGCAGCGTAGTATGGCAGGGGGCAAGCAATGAGCAGTTCTTC
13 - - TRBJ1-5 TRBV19 CASSINRNQPQHF TGTGCCAGTAGTATAAATAGAAACCAGCCCCAGCATTTT
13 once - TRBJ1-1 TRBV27 CASSLDRNTEAFF TGTGCCAGCAGCTTAGACAGGAACACTGAAGCTTTCTTT
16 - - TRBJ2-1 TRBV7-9 CASSPLWAGDYNEQFF TGTGCCAGCAGCCCCCTCTGGGCGGGCGATTACAATGAGCAGTTCTTC
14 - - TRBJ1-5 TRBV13 CASSLRTVGQPQHF TGTGCCAGCAGCCTGAGGACAGTCGGTCAGCCCCAGCATTTT
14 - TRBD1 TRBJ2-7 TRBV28 CASNTGEGAYEQYF TGTGCCAGCAACACAGGGGAAGGAGCCTACGAGCAGTACTTC
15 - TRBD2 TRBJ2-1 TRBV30 CAWSRAGAPYNEQFF TGTGCCTGGAGTCGAGCGGGAGCCCCCTACAATGAGCAGTTCTTC
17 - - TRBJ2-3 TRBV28 CASSLVMGVTSTDTQYF -
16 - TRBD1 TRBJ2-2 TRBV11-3 CASSSRPGQGNGELFF TGTGCCAGCAGCTCCCGGCCGGGACAGGGAAACGGGGAGCTGTTTTTT